This TCR beta chain was identified during a study of blood T cell repertoires in COVID-19. The wider study: Acute and convalescent COVID-19 samples came from the United States, Italy and Spain.

This CDR3 is 16 amino acids long. The V and J ends lost 3 bases and 0 bases, in that order; junction bases with no gene match: 5. Germline V gene data show CDR1 as SGHRS and CDR2 as YFSETQ. Sequenced by immunoSEQ multiplex PCR; TCRdb stores in-frame clones only, minus some. Among 350,000 or so clones listed, 80% to 90% were seen once. Cohort placement rested on clinical history that participants reported themselves. The sequencing sample was made of PBMCs or T cells enriched from blood (not recorded which). V gene TRBV5-1 combines with J gene TRBJ1-2; 10 bases line up with TRBD1. This receptor was identified in a woman aged 40 to 50 with acute COVID-19. CDR3 protein: CASSSGQGLANYGYTF. The CDR3 DNA is TGCGCCAGCAGCTCGGGACAGGGGCTAGCTAACTATGGCTACACCTTC.